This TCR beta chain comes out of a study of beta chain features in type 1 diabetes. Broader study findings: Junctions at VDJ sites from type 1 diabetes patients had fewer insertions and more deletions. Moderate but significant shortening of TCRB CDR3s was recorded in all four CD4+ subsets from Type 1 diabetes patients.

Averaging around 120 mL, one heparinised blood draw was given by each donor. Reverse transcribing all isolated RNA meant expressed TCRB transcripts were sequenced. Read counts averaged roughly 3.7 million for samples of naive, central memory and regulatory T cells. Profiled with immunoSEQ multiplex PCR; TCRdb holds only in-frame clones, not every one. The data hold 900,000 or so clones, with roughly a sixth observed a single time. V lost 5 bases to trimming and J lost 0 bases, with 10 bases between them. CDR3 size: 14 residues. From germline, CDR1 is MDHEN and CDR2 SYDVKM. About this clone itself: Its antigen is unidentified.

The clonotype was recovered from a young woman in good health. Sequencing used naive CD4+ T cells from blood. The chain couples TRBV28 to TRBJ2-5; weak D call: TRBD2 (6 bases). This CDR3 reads CASSPSGDQETQYF. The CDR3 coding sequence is TGTGCCAGCAGTCCCTCGGGGGACCAAGAGACCCAGTACTTC.